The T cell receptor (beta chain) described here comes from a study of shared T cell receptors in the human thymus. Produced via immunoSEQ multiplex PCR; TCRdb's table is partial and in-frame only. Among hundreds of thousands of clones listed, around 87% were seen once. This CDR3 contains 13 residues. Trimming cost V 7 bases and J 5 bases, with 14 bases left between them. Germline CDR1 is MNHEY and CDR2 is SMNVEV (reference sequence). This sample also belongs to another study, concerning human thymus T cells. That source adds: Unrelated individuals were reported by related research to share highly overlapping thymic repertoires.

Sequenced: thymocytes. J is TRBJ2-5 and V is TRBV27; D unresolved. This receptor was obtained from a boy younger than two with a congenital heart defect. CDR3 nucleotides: TGTGCCAGCATCTCGCGAACCGGGGAGACCCAGTACTTC. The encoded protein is CASISRTGETQYF.